These 26 T cell receptor beta chains originate from one sample sequenced in a study of OX40 agonist ivuxolimab in advanced cancers. Clones were read by immunoSEQ multiplex PCR, and TCRdb kept only the in-frame ones, dropping some. The table has about 36,000 clones, around 84% seen once. Here the sequenced sample was CD4+ or CD8+ T cells sorted from blood, taken in a trial of the OX40 agonist ivuxolimab. The receptors shown here come from an adult with an advanced solid tumor such as melanoma, head and neck, liver or kidney cancer.

The V call is TRBV7-2, the J call TRBJ2-2; the match to TRBD2 covers 7 bases. Germline loops: CDR1 SGHTA, CDR2 FQGNSA. Unmatched junction bases numbered 9, after V lost 4 bases and J lost 7 bases. The CDR3 runs 15 residues. CDR3 amino acids: CASSWGGVRNGELFF. DNA of the CDR3: TGTGCCAGCAGCTGGGGGGGAGTAAGGAACGGGGAGCTGTTTTTT. Full variable domain (missing parts from reference TRBV7-2 and TRBJ2-2): GAGVSQSPSNKVTEKGKDVELRCDPISGHTALYWYRQSLGQGLEFLIYFQGNSAPDKSGLPSDRFSAERTGGSVSTLTIQRTQQEDSAVYLCASSWGGVRNGELFFGEGSRLTVL.

The chain uses TRBV2 and TRBJ2-7; TRBD2 aligns across 10 bases. The CDR3 covers 14 residues. The junction had 2 bases not matched to a gene; V was cut back by 6 bases and J by 0 bases. Germline assignment: CDR1 SNHLY and CDR2 FYNNEI. CDR3 nucleotide sequence: TGTGCCAGCAGAACTAGCGGGGACTCCTACGAGCAGTACTTC. Its protein product is CASRTSGDSYEQYF. Using reference TRBV2 and TRBJ2-7 for the parts outside the CDR3, the full variable domain is EPEVTQTPSHQVTQMGQEVILRCVPISNHLYFYWYRQILGQKVEFLVSFYNNEISEKSEIFDDQFSVERPDGSNFTLKIRSTKLEDSAMYFCASRTSGDSYEQYFGPGTRLTVT.

CDR3 in amino acids: CASSPRNGNTEAFF. In nucleotides, the CDR3 is TGTGCCAGCTCACCACGAAACGGCAACACTGAAGCTTTCTTT. V and J are TRBV18 and TRBJ1-1; D is undetermined. Trimming took 1 base from V and 2 from J, leaving 8 bases between them. The germline gives CDR1 KGHSH, CDR2 LQKENI. The CDR3 has 14 residues.

V and J are TRBV5-1 and TRBJ1-5; no clear D gene. The CDR3 sequence is 15 residues long. The germline V gene encodes CDR1 SGHRS and CDR2 YFSETQ. V was trimmed by 4 bases and J by 0 bases, leaving 11 bases between them. The CDR3 loop reads CASSRDGSSNQPQHF. CDR3 sequence (DNA): TGCGCCAGCAGCAGAGACGGCAGTAGCAATCAGCCCCAGCATTTT.

This clone showed up just once. V usage is TRBV13 and J usage is TRBJ2-7; D gene uncertain. The V end lost 5 bases, the J end lost 3 bases, and 5 bases lay between the germline ends. This CDR3 contains 11 residues. Germline CDR1 PRHDT, CDR2 FYEKMQ (reference sequence). The CDR3 region has the DNA TGTGCCAGCAGCACGATCTACGAGCAGTACTTC. Its protein is CASSTIYEQYF.

The chain recombines TRBV27 with TRBJ2-2; 9 nucleotides match TRBD2. The junction had 4 bases not matched to a gene; V was cut back by 1 base and J by 4 bases. CDR3 length: 16 residues. CDR1 and CDR2 from the germline V gene are MNHEY and SMNVEV (reference sequence). CDR3 bases: TGTGCCAGCAGTTTATGGCGGGGGGGCCCCACCGGGGAGCTGTTTTTT. This encodes CASSLWRGGPTGELFF.

The chain is built from TRBV7-3 and TRBJ1-6; the D gene is possibly TRBD1 (6 bases). The CDR3 totals 15 residues. V was pared by 7 bases and J by 7 bases, with 17 bases between. Germline V gene sequence: CDR1 SGHTA, CDR2 FQGTGA. The CDR3 is CASNQGPGRNSPLHF. The CDR3 DNA reads as TGTGCCAGCAACCAGGGGCCTGGGAGGAATTCACCCCTCCACTTT.

The V and J genes are TRBV5-4 and TRBJ2-7; perhaps D is TRBD1 or TRBD2 (6 bases each). V lost 2 bases, J lost 7 bases, and 22 bases lay in between. This CDR3 is built from 16 residues. CDR1 and CDR2 (germline): SGHNT, YYREEE (reference sequence). The CDR3 DNA sequence: TGTGCCAGCAGCTTAAGTATTACGGGGGCCGCGAAAGAGCAGTACTTC. Translating gives CASSLSITGAAKEQYF.

This clone has a single count. The same CDR3 also results from other DNA sequences found in this sample. The rearrangement links TRBV4-2 to TRBJ1-4; 7 nucleotides line up with TRBD1. CDR1 and CDR2 (germline): LGHNA, YNFKEQ. The V gene end was trimmed by 1 base and the J gene end by 7 bases; junction bases not matched to a gene: 0. CDR3 length: 13 amino acids. The CDR3 sequence: CASSQGQGEKLFF. The CDR3 nucleotides read TGTGCCAGCAGCCAAGGACAGGGTGAAAAACTGTTTTTT.

This clone was observed once. The rearrangement joins TRBV19 to TRBJ2-1, with a possible D match to TRBD1 (5 bases). The germline V gene encodes CDR1 LNHDA and CDR2 SQIVND (reference sequence). The CDR3 runs to 14 residues. Trimming took 5 bases from V and 3 from J, leaving 11 bases between them. The CDR3 reads CASSYRRGYNEQFF. CDR3 DNA sequence: TGTGCCAGTAGTTACAGAAGGGGCTACAATGAGCAGTTCTTC.

The CDR3 spells CASTILGAGELFF. Written as DNA, the CDR3 is TGTGCCAGCACCATACTAGGGGCCGGGGAGCTGTTTTTT. The chain is built from TRBV6-6 and TRBJ2-2; D could derive from TRBD1 or TRBD2 (5 bases each). Germline V CDR1 and CDR2: MNHNY, SVGAGI (reference sequence). The germline V and J ends were trimmed by 7 bases and 6 bases, with 12 bases remaining between them. This CDR3 is built from 13 residues.

This chain connects TRBV29-1 to TRBJ2-2; TRBD2 agrees at 16 bases. After removal of 6 bases from V and 3 bases from J, the junction contained 10 bases not matched to a gene. The CDR3 has 18 amino acids. The V gene's germline CDR1 is SQVTM and CDR2 ANQGSEA. This CDR3 reads CSVVTGLAGGSDTGELFF. DNA for the CDR3: TGCAGCGTCGTTACGGGACTAGCGGGAGGGAGCGACACCGGGGAGCTGTTTTTT.

In DNA, the CDR3 is TGTGCCATCAGCGGCCCAGTGAACACTGAAGCTTTCTTT. Residues: CAISGPVNTEAFF. The gene calls are TRBV10-3 and TRBJ1-1, with D unclear. CDR1 ENHRY and CDR2 SYGVKD come from the germline V gene. This CDR3 contains 13 residues. V lost 6 bases and J 0 bases, leaving 8 bases between the germline ends.

This chain joins TRBV30 and TRBJ1-6; 10 nucleotides agree with TRBD1. Germline V gives CDR1 GTSNPN, CDR2 SVGIG (reference sequence). Losses at the gene ends were 1 base for V and 8 bases for J; bases not matched to a gene: 2. This CDR3 has 14 amino acids. The CDR3 loop reads CAWSGGQGYSPLHF. The CDR3 DNA follows: TGTGCCTGGAGTGGGGGACAGGGGTATTCACCCCTCCACTTT. Full variable domain (missing parts from reference TRBV30 and TRBJ1-6): SQTIHQWPATLVQPVGSPLSLECTVEGTSNPNLYWYRQAAGRGLQLLFYSVGIGQISSEVPQNLSASRPQDRQFILSSKKLLLSDSGFYLCAWSGGQGYSPLHFGNGTRLTVT.

The J gene is TRBJ2-1, the V gene TRBV6-1, with 10 bases fitting TRBD1. This CDR3 has 14 residues. Germline V gives CDR1 MNHNS, CDR2 SASEGT. Trimming cost V 5 bases and J 5 bases; bases outside gene matches: 3. The CDR3 loop reads CASSWTGGHNEQFF. The CDR3 region has the DNA TGTGCCAGCAGTTGGACAGGGGGACACAATGAGCAGTTCTTC.

The rearrangement links TRBV28 to TRBJ1-1, with TRBD1 matching over 11 bases. From germline, CDR1 is MDHEN and CDR2 SYDVKM. The V segment lost 5 bases and the J segment 4 bases; nucleotides outside the gene matches: 9. The CDR3 is made up of 16 amino acids. CDR3 sequence: CASSRTGGLRATEAFF. The CDR3 DNA reads as TGTGCCAGCAGTCGGACAGGGGGCTTAAGGGCCACTGAAGCTTTCTTT.

This chain connects TRBV5-4 to TRBJ2-5, with a tentative D call TRBD2 (5 bases). The CDR3 length is 13 residues. The germline gives CDR1 SGHNT, CDR2 YYREEE (reference sequence). Trimming took 7 bases from V and 0 from J, leaving 10 bases between them. The CDR3 is CASFEGNQETQYF. The CDR3 nucleotides read TGTGCCAGCTTTGAGGGTAACCAAGAGACCCAGTACTTC. The full variable domain, completed using reference TRBV5-4 and TRBJ2-5, is ETGVTQSPTHLIKTRGQQVTLRCSSQSGHNTVSWYQQALGQGPQFIFQYYREEENGRGNFPPRFSGLQFPNYSSELNVNALELDDSALYLCASFEGNQETQYFGPGTRLLVL.

The J gene is TRBJ2-4, the V gene TRBV4-2; 11 positions match TRBD2. This CDR3 contains 19 residues. V lost 1 base to trimming and J lost 0 bases; unmatched junction nucleotides: 8. The germline V gene has CDR1 LGHNA and CDR2 YNFKEQ. The CDR3 spells CASSQGFSGRAGAKNIQYF. The CDR3 DNA reads as TGTGCCAGCAGCCAAGGTTTTAGCGGGAGGGCCGGAGCCAAAAACATTCAGTACTTC.

V usage is TRBV5-6 and J usage is TRBJ1-4; D gene ambiguous. Germline CDR1 is SGHDT and CDR2 is YYEEEE. V lost 2 bases to trimming and J lost 0 bases, with 11 bases between them. The CDR3 length is 16 residues. CDR3 sequence reads: CASSFRDTATNEKLFF. The CDR3 DNA sequence: TGTGCCAGCAGCTTCCGAGACACTGCAACTAATGAAAAACTGTTTTTT. Based on the CDR3 plus reference TRBV5-6 and TRBJ1-4, the full variable domain is DAGVTQSPTHLIKTRGQQVTLRCSPKSGHDTVSWYQQALGQGPQFIFQYYEEEERQRGNFPDRFSGHQFPNYSSELNVNALLLGDSALYLCASSFRDTATNEKLFFGSGTQLSVL.

The chain links TRBV27 to TRBJ1-2, with D possibly matching TRBD1 (5 bases). V was trimmed by 0 bases and J by 5 bases, leaving 10 bases between them. The CDR3 is 14 residues long. Germline CDR1 is MNHEY and CDR2 is SMNVEV (reference sequence). The CDR3 DNA follows: TGTGCCAGCAGTTTATCGCCCAGGGCTTATGGCTACACCTTC. Encoded protein: CASSLSPRAYGYTF.

This chain joins TRBV6-4 and TRBJ2-7; no clear D. The V end was cut by 4 bases, the J end by 4 bases, with 11 bases between. The CDR3 is 13 residues long. The germline V gene has CDR1 MRHNA and CDR2 SNTAGT. CDR3: CASSGPARYEQYF. CDR3 nucleotide sequence: TGTGCCAGCAGTGGGCCGGCTAGGTACGAGCAGTACTTC.

The chain couples TRBV5-4 to TRBJ2-3; D ambiguous. The germline CDR1 and CDR2 sequences are SGHNT and YYREEE (reference sequence). V was cut by 1 base and J by 8 bases, with 8 bases left in between. CDR3 size: 12 residues. The CDR3 coding sequence is TGTGCCAGCAGCTTGTATGAGGCTACGCAGTATTTT. It encodes CASSLYEATQYF.

The chain recombines TRBV28 with TRBJ1-5; D is ambiguous. Trimming took off 3 bases at V and 3 bases at J, with 6 bases between the two ends. The CDR3 is 13 residues long. Per germline, CDR1 MDHEN and CDR2 SYDVKM. The CDR3 loop reads CASSFPLNQPQHF. In DNA form, the CDR3 reads TGTGCCAGCAGTTTTCCACTCAATCAGCCCCAGCATTTT.

The CDR3 loop reads CASSQRGRAEQYF. As DNA, the CDR3 is TGTGCCAGCAGCCAAAGGGGCAGGGCCGAGCAGTACTTC. The rearrangement joins TRBV14 to TRBJ2-7, with a tentative D call TRBD1 (5 bases). The CDR3 is 13 amino acids. The germline V gene has CDR1 SGHDN and CDR2 FVKESK. Deletions cut 2 bases from V and 6 bases from J, with 11 bases between.

The chain employs TRBV13 and TRBJ2-7, with 7 bases identical to TRBD2. The CDR3 spans 16 residues. Germline loops: CDR1 PRHDT, CDR2 FYEKMQ (reference sequence). The V segment lost 5 bases and the J segment 2 bases; nucleotides outside the gene matches: 12. As DNA, the CDR3 is TGTGCCAGCAGCCTGCTGGAGCGGGACGGAGCCTACGAGCAGTACTTC. This translates into CASSLLERDGAYEQYF.

The V call is TRBV7-7, the J call TRBJ2-3, with 7 bases identical to TRBD2. Germline assignment: CDR1 SSHAT and CDR2 FNYEAQ (reference sequence). The CDR3 sequence is 14 residues long. The V and J ends lost 5 bases and 3 bases, in that order; junction bases with no gene match: 5. The CDR3, as DNA: TGTGCCAGCAGCCCCGCCGGGGGGACAGATACGCAGTATTTT. It is translated as CASSPAGGTDTQYF.